Below, 5 T cell receptor beta chains from the same sample are listed, as sequenced in a study of T-cell reconstitution after alpha-beta-depleted transplantation in children. A TCRbeta library incorporating unique molecular identifiers was prepared. TCRdb itself ran the PCR reads through MiXCR, one entry per CDR3 protein. Here the sample spans about 440,000 distinct CDR3 sequences, 43% being singletons. The sequences come from PBMCs, collected before TCRalphabeta/CD19-depleted stem cell transplant. The receptors were gathered from a girl between 2 and 10 years old with aplastic anemia, due to receive a stem cell transplant.

This clonotype was counted a few times. The rearrangement uses TRBV9 and TRBJ1-2; D unresolved. Deletions cut 7 bases from V and 9 bases from J, with 13 bases between. From germline, CDR1 is SGDLS and CDR2 YYNGEE. The CDR3 is 11 amino acids. CDR3 in amino acids: CASGSVGRYTF. CDR3 in DNA: TGTGCCAGCGGCTCTGTAGGGCGCTACACCTTC. The entire variable domain, with the rest obtained from reference TRBV9 and TRBJ1-2, is as follows: DSGVTQTPKHLITATGQRVTLRCSPRSGDLSVYWYQQSLDQGLQFLIQYYNGEERAKGNILERFSAQQFPDLHSELNLSSLELGDSALYFCASGSVGRYTFGSGTRLTVV.

The DNA for the CDR3 is TGCAGTGCGGGACTGAGCGGGAGGAAATTGTCGGTAGATACGCAGTATTTT. As protein: CSAGLSGRKLSVDTQYF. V and J are TRBV20-1 and TRBJ2-3, with 9 positions matching TRBD2. Germline trimming cut 6 bases from V and 5 bases from J; bases unmatched to any gene: 18. From germline, CDR1 is DFQATT and CDR2 SNEGSKA (reference sequence). The CDR3 is made up of 17 amino acids.

The chain uses TRBV7-9 and TRBJ2-6; tentative D call: TRBD1 (6 bases). Trimming cost V 5 bases and J 4 bases, with 12 bases left between them. Germline CDR1 is SEHNR and CDR2 is FQNEAQ (reference sequence). The CDR3 runs 15 residues. CDR3 loop: CASSGGPTGANVLTF. DNA of the CDR3: TGTGCCAGCAGCGGGGGCCCAACAGGGGCCAACGTCCTGACTTTC.

CDR3 sequence: CSASSPDSYEQYF. Here the CDR3 DNA reads TGCAGTGCTAGCTCTCCGGATTCCTACGAGCAGTACTTC. This chain links TRBV20-1 with TRBJ2-7; D is unresolved. The CDR3 is 13 residues long. Germline V gives CDR1 DFQATT, CDR2 SNEGSKA (reference sequence). V gave up 3 bases and J gave up 1 base, with 10 bases separating them.

This clonotype appeared a few times. The V gene is TRBV10-3, the J gene TRBJ2-7; D is unclear. The CDR3 consists of 13 residues. CDR1 is ENHRY and CDR2 is SYGVKD in the germline V gene. V lost 4 bases, J lost 4 bases, and 11 bases lay in between. The CDR3 DNA sequence: TGTGCCATCAGTGGCCTATCAAGTTACGAGCAGTACTTC. Translating it yields CAISGLSSYEQYF.